This T cell receptor beta chain was identified in a study of OX40 agonist ivuxolimab in advanced cancers. V was cut by 3 bases and J by 8 bases, with 7 bases left in between. This CDR3 is built from 11 residues. The germline CDR1 and CDR2 sequences are MDHEN and SYDVKM. General study findings and limits: CD8+ T cells averaged more expanded clones than CD4+. Part of the nonresponder group also had normalized T-cell clonal expansion that was low.

Assay: immunoSEQ multiplex PCR; the TCRdb copy retains only in-frame clones and omits some. The repertoire holds 130,000 or so clones, with 90% as singletons. Concerning this clone itself: No antigen is known for it.

The material was CD4+ or CD8+ T cells sorted from blood, obtained in a trial of the OX40 agonist ivuxolimab. The source of this sequence is an adult with an advanced solid tumor such as melanoma, head and neck, liver or kidney cancer. The chain recombines TRBV28 with TRBJ1-1; D ambiguous. The CDR3 DNA reads TGTGCCAGCAGTTTGTTAGTGGAAGCTTTCTTT. Protein product: CASSLLVEAFF.